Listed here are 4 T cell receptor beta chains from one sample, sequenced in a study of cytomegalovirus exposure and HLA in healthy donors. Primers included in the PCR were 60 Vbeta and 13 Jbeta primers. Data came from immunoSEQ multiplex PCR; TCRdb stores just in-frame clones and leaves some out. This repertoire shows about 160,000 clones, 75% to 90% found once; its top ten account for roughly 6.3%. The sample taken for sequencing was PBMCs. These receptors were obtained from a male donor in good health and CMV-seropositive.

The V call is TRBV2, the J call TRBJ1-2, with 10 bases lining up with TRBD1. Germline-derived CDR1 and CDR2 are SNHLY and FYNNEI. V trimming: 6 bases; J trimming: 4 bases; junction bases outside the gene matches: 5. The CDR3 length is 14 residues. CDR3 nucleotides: TGTGCCAGCAGATACCGACAGGGGGCCTATGGCTACACCTTC. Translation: CASRYRQGAYGYTF.

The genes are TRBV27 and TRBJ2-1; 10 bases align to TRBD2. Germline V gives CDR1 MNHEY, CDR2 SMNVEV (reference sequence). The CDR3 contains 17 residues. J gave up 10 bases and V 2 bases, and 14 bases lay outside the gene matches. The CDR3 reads CASSLKPPAGGPREQFF. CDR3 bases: TGTGCCAGCAGTTTAAAACCCCCAGCGGGAGGGCCCAGGGAGCAGTTCTTC.

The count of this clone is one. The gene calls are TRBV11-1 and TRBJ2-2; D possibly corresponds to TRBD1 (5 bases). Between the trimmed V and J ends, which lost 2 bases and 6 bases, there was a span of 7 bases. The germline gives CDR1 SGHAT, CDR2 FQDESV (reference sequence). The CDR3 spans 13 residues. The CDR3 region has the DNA TGTGCCAGCAGCTTACTAGGGGCCGGGGAGCTGTTTTTT. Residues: CASSLLGAGELFF.

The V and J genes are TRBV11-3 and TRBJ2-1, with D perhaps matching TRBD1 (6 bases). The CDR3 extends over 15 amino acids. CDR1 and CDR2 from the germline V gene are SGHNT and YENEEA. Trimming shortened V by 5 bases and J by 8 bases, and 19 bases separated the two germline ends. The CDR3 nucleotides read TGTGCCAGCAGCCCGACGAGGGGGTTAGGCCATGAGCAGTTCTTC. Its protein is CASSPTRGLGHEQFF.